The clone carrying this T cell receptor beta chain appeared a single time. The sample has other DNA sequences that encode this CDR3 too. Only in-frame clones appear in the TCRdb table, and some are missing; sequencing was by immunoSEQ multiplex PCR. The table includes 300,000 to 400,000 clones, around 87% detected once. This entry comes from a study of blood T cell repertoires in COVID-19. Trimming stripped 3 bases from V and 2 bases from J, with 8 bases between. CDR1 and CDR2 from the germline V gene are SGHRS and YFSETQ. The length of the CDR3 is 13 residues. Sequences were obtained from peripheral blood. This clonotype was sampled from a woman aged 45-59 years who had recovered from COVID-19. The V gene is TRBV5-1, the J gene TRBJ2-5, with D possibly matching TRBD1 (6 bases). As DNA, the CDR3 is TGCGCCAGCAGCTGGACAGAGCAAGAGACCCAGTACTTC. Protein sequence: CASSWTEQETQYF.